This T cell receptor (beta chain) was captured in a study of OX40 agonist ivuxolimab in advanced cancers. Study at large: Partial responses were seen in three patients, one with hepatocellular carcinoma and two with cutaneous melanoma.

The CDR3 contains 14 residues. V was trimmed by 2 bases and J by 2 bases, leaving 10 bases between them. CDR1 MNHEY and CDR2 SVGAGI come from the germline V gene. The protocol was immunoSEQ multiplex PCR, while the TCRdb copy is restricted to in-frame clones and leaves out a portion. Of roughly 50,000 clones in the sample, more than 75% are singletons; the top ten hold about a tenth. Details on this clone: The sample contains more than one DNA sequence encoding this CDR3.

The input for sequencing was CD4+ or CD8+ T cells sorted from blood, taken in a trial of the OX40 agonist ivuxolimab. J is TRBJ2-7 and V is TRBV6-5; perhaps D is TRBD1 or TRBD2 (5 bases each). The receptor was derived from an adult with an advanced solid tumor such as melanoma, head and neck, liver or kidney cancer. This chain's CDR3 is CASSYGQGAYEQYF. The CDR3 DNA sequence: TGTGCCAGCAGTTACGGGCAGGGAGCCTACGAGCAGTACTTC.